A single T cell receptor (beta chain) is shown here with its context. The entry originates in a study of blood T cell repertoires in COVID-19. V was pared by 2 bases and J by 4 bases, with 11 bases between. CDR3 length: 14 residues. The V gene's germline CDR1 is MNHEY and CDR2 SVGAGI. Source study methods: Amplification of reference gene primers was used by the study to estimate nucleated cell counts. Produced via immunoSEQ multiplex PCR; TCRdb's table is partial and in-frame only. That table furnishes V, J and clone size, whereas the DNA furnished D and trimming. The sample has a few hundred thousand clones, around 87% seen once; the top ten hold around 2.1%.

The specimen was peripheral blood. The origin of this receptor is a young man with active or convalescent COVID-19. The chain carries TRBV6-5 and TRBJ1-2; tentatively, D is TRBD1 (6 bases). The CDR3 coding sequence is TGTGCCAGCAGTTACCAGGGGTCTGGCTATGGCTACACCTTC. Its translation: CASSYQGSGYGYTF.